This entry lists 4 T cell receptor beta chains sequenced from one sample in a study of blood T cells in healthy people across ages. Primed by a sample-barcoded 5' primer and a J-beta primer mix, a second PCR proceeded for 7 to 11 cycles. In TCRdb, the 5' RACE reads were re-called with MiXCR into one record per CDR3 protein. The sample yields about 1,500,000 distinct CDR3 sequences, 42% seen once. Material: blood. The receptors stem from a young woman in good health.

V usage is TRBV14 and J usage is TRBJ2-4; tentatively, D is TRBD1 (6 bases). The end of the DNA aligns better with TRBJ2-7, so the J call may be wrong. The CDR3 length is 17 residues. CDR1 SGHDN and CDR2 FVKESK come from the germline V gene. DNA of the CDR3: TGTGCCAGCAGCCAACGATCGGCAGGGGCGATTGATTACGAGCAGTACTTC. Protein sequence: CASSQRSAGAIDYEQYF.

CDR3 sequence (DNA): TGTGCCAGCAGGCCAGACGGCAGCTCCTACAATGAGCAGTTCTTC. Its translation is CASRPDGSSYNEQFF. The chain combines TRBV6-5 with TRBJ2-1; D unclear. The germline V and J ends were trimmed by 6 bases and 0 bases, with 12 bases remaining between them. Germline V gene sequence: CDR1 MNHEY, CDR2 SVGAGI. There are 15 residues in the CDR3.

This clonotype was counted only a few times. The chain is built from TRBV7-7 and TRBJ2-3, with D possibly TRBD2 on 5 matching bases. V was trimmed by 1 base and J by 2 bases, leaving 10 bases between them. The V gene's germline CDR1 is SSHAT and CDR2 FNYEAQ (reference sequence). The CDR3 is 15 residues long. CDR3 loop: CASSLEADPTDTQYF. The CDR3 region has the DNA TGTGCCAGCAGCTTAGAAGCGGATCCCACAGATACGCAGTATTTT.

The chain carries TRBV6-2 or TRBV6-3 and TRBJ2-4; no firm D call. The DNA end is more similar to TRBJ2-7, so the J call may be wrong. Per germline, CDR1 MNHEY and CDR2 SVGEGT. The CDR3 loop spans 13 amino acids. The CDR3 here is CASRRDSLYEQYF. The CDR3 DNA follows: TGTGCCAGCAGAAGAGACTCGCTCTACGAGCAGTACTTC.